Listed below are T cell receptor beta chains from one sample, sequenced in a study of response to subunit inactivated influenza vaccine. Using its own MiXCR run on the RT-PCR reads, TCRdb lists one record per CDR3 protein. The table includes some 520,000 distinct CDR3 sequences, about 17% detected once. The sequencing here drew on CD4+ T cells sorted from PBMCs, taken around 25 months after vaccination. All receptors derive from a man between 50 and 75 years old who received an inactivated influenza vaccine. Each CDR3 is given with its conserved first and last residue. Each record gives: J gene, V gene, CDR3 length, D gene, clone size, CDR3 protein, CDR3 DNA. D genes are given only for firm matches. Not every row has a clone size; where given, it reads once, few, many or a size class.

>TRBJ2-3|TRBV28|18|TRBD1|.
CASSQIRFGTGVTDTQYF
TGTGCCAGCAGTCAGATCCGTTTTGGGACAGGGGTGACAGATACGCAGTATTTT
>TRBJ1-2|TRBV7-2|15|TRBD1|few
CASSPRTGRNYGYTF
TGTGCCAGCAGCCCGCGGACAGGTCGTAACTATGGCTACACCTTC
>TRBJ2-4|TRBV6-2/TRBV6-3|15|.|.
CASIQTGFGKNIQYF
TGTGCCAGCATCCAAACAGGGTTTGGCAAAAACATTCAGTACTTC
>TRBJ2-5|TRBV2|13|.|few
CASSEGQRQTQYF
TGTGCCAGCAGTGAAGGACAGAGGCAGACCCAGTACTTC
>TRBJ2-3|TRBV5-1|14|.|few
CASSLISYTDTQYF
TGCGCCAGCAGCTTGATCTCCTACACAGATACGCAGTATTTT
>TRBJ1-1|TRBV28|12|.|.
CASSYPDSEAFF
TGTGCCAGCAGTTACCCAGACAGTGAAGCTTTCTTT
>TRBJ2-4|TRBV12-3/TRBV12-4|16|TRBD2|few
CASSRLAGIAKNIQYF
TGTGCCAGCAGTCGCCTAGCGGGGATAGCCAAAAACATTCAGTACTTC
>TRBJ2-2|TRBV6-5|11|.|.
CASSYYGELFF
TGTGCCAGCAGTTACTACGGGGAGCTGTTTTTT
>TRBJ1-6|TRBV7-2|16|.|few
CASSLQMSSYNSPLHF
TGTGCCAGCAGCTTACAAATGAGCTCCTATAATTCACCCCTCCACTTT
>TRBJ1-2|TRBV4-1|16|TRBD1|.
CASSQATGGYNYGYTF
TGCGCCAGCAGCCAAGCCACAGGGGGTTATAACTATGGCTACACCTTC
>TRBJ1-2|TRBV20-1|13|TRBD1|few
CSANRGTGDGYTF
TGCAGTGCCAACCGCGGGACAGGGGATGGCTACACCTTC
>TRBJ1-5|TRBV19|18|TRBD1|few
CASSVLGQGHIRDQPQHF
TGTGCCAGTAGTGTACTGGGACAGGGCCACATAAGGGATCAGCCCCAGCATTTT
>TRBJ2-7|TRBV5-1|17|.|few
CASSRMPLSEGIDEQYF
TGCGCCAGCAGCCGTATGCCCCTCTCCGAAGGTATCGACGAGCAGTACTTC
>TRBJ2-5|TRBV27|13|TRBD1|.
CASQTGDSETQYF
TGTGCCTCCCAGACAGGGGATTCAGAGACCCAGTACTTC
>TRBJ1-4|TRBV20-1|12|TRBD1|many
CSAGGAGEKLFF
TGCAGCGCAGGGGGCGCAGGGGAAAAACTGTTTTTT
>TRBJ2-1|TRBV9|12|.|once
CASSVIGGEQFF
TGTGCCAGCAGCGTAATCGGCGGTGAGCAGTTCTTC
>TRBJ1-1|TRBV9|12|.|once
CASSVEGERAFF
TGTGCCAGCAGCGTAGAAGGGGAACGAGCTTTCTTT
>TRBJ2-1|TRBV24-1|15|.|few
CATSGSWAAYNEQFF
TGTGCCACCAGTGGTTCGTGGGCGGCCTACAATGAGCAGTTCTTC
>TRBJ1-2|TRBV9|14|.|.
CASSVVNAEYGYTF
TGTGCCAGCAGCGTAGTTAACGCCGAATATGGCTACACCTTC
>TRBJ2-3|TRBV5-1|14|.|.
CASSLGAGPDTQYF
TGCGCCAGCAGCTTGGGGGCAGGGCCAGATACGCAGTATTTT
>TRBJ2-7|TRBV20-1|15|.|.
CSARGRSRAADVQYF
TGCAGTGCTAGAGGTCGTTCCCGGGCAGCCGACGTGCAGTACTTC
>TRBJ1-1|TRBV6-6|13|.|.
CASRRDANTEAFF
TGTGCCAGCCGAAGGGACGCCAACACTGAAGCTTTCTTT
>TRBJ2-3|TRBV6-1|16|.|.
CASRWDGVGGTDTQYF
TGTGCCAGCAGGTGGGACGGGGTTGGCGGAACAGATACGCAGTATTTT
>TRBJ2-7|TRBV28|13|.|many
CASTLQQGYEQYF
TGTGCCAGCACCCTTCAACAGGGTTACGAGCAGTACTTC